This T cell receptor (beta chain) was recorded in a study of T cell repertoires in cytomegalovirus infection. Overall study: Selection of CMV epitopes for the study included recently identified HLA-C-restricted and well-studied HLA-B-restricted ones. Signatures in public TCR beta sequences pointed to both CMV infection and matching HLA type.

Germline V CDR1 and CDR2: SGHNT, YYREEE (reference sequence). V was clipped by 3 bases and J by 0 bases, with 10 bases between them. CDR3 size: 15 residues. This clonotype came up many times. What it recognizes is unknown. Study outcomes and limitations: Summed frequency of shared TCR beta families picked out CMV carriers who also had the relevant HLA. In two of eight donors, the top clonotype was HLA-C-restricted CMV-specific.

TCRdb analysed the reads with MiXCR anew, one entry per CDR3 protein. The table has approximately 990,000 distinct CDR3 sequences, roughly 31% seen once; the top ten hold under 15%. This chain connects TRBV5-4 to TRBJ2-1; maybe TRBD2 (6 bases). The material sequenced was cultured CD8+ T cells from PBMCs, taken from culture after CMV antigen stimulation. The TCR sequence derives from a human donor in good health (CMV status not recorded). Some clones in this sample may be carry-over from other donors' samples. The DNA for the CDR3 is TGTGCCAGCAGCTGGGACTCGAGCTCCTACAATGAGCAGTTCTTC. Its translation: CASSWDSSSYNEQFF.